The present entry profiles one TCR beta chain with its context. Time point defined: pretreatment peripheral blood. Peripheral blood mononuclear cells were collected from every patient before and during treatment, yielding between 1 and 8 samples per patient. The sample originates from a study of PD-L1 blockade in urothelial cancer. About the research overall: Specimens of blood held a median count of about 150,000 T cells.

The ends were cut back, 4 bases at V and 7 bases at J, with 18 bases in the middle. Germline V gene sequence: CDR1 SGHRS, CDR2 YFSETQ. The length of the CDR3 is 14 residues. Libraries were prepared by immunoSEQ multiplex PCR; TCRdb keeps only in-frame clonotypes and omits some of them. The sample includes fewer than 75,000 clones, under 90% seen only once; the top ten take approximately 5%. This TCR was sampled from a man between 65 and 85 years old with urothelial cancer. The chain is built from TRBV5-1 and TRBJ2-7, with D unresolved. Here the sequenced sample was PBMCs, taken around atezolizumab (anti-PD-L1) treatment. This chain's CDR3 is CASSTQVQSEEQYF. The CDR3 DNA sequence: TGCGCCAGCAGCACTCAGGTACAGAGTGAGGAGCAGTACTTC.